This T cell receptor beta chain was documented in a study of shared clonotypes between healthy human individuals. At the level of the study: Each donor's CD8 memory used one plate, CD8 naive two, each CD4 subset three. Study results and caveats: A generally larger estimated richness was seen in naive subsets than in memory subsets. Clonotypes not shared had lower generation probabilities than those common to all four donors.

The CDR3 length is 13 residues. Germline lookup yields CDR1 SGHTA and CDR2 FQGNSA. Trimming shortened V by 5 bases and J by 1 base, and 8 bases separated the two germline ends. With regard to this clone: What it binds is not known.

How the authors handled the data: Sequence data from immunoSEQ were junction-only and lacked quality scores; consequently, filtering differed. TCRdb keeps only in-frame clones here, not all; method: immunoSEQ multiplex PCR. V and J calls and clone size are as listed in that table; D and trimming were resolved from the DNA. The sample lists roughly 1 million clones, around 76% seen once, with about 1.5% in the top ten. The chain carries TRBV7-2 and TRBJ2-5; tentatively, D is TRBD2 (6 bases). Sequencing was performed on memory CD4+ T cells sorted from blood. The subset: CD45RA-negative fraction. The receptor was isolated from a young man in good health. In DNA form, the CDR3 reads TGTGCCAGCAGCCGGGGGACCCAAGAGACCCAGTACTTC. It yields the protein CASSRGTQETQYF.